Below, 20 T cell receptor beta chains from the same sample are listed, as sequenced in a study of molecular identifiers for immune sequencing clone quantification. TCRdb itself ran the PCR reads through MiXCR, one entry per CDR3 protein. This sample has about 640,000 distinct CDR3 sequences, with around 20% found just once. Sequences were obtained from naive CD8+ T cells from blood, with Jurkat cell RNA spiked in. Subset described: FACS-sorted CD8+CD4-CCR7+CD45RA+ naive T cells. The receptors stem from a human donor in good health. Some libraries in this study had Jurkat cell RNA spiked in.

This clonotype was detected a few times. This chain links TRBV19 with TRBJ1-5, with D uncertain. Trimming took 0 bases from V and 1 from J, leaving 13 bases between them. Germline loops: CDR1 LNHDA, CDR2 SQIVND (reference sequence). This CDR3 region has 17 residues. CDR3 sequence reads: CASSIDFGPGSNQPQHF. In DNA, the CDR3 is TGTGCCAGTAGTATAGATTTCGGCCCGGGGAGCAATCAGCCCCAGCATTTT. Full variable domain (outside the CDR3, taken from reference TRBV19 and TRBJ1-5): DGGITQSPKYLFRKEGQNVTLSCEQNLNHDAMYWYRQDPGQGLRLIYYSQIVNDFQKGDIAEGYSVSREKKESFPLTVTSAQKNPTAFYLCASSIDFGPGSNQPQHFGDGTRLSIL.

Regarding this clonotype: Being one base from a much bigger clone, this may be a read error. The genes are TRBV20-1 and TRBJ2-7; the match to TRBD2 covers 13 bases. CDR3 size: 14 residues. Germline V gene sequence: CDR1 DFQATT, CDR2 SNEGSKA (reference sequence). The CDR3 region has the DNA TGCAGTGCTCCAAGGACTAGCGGGAGTTACGGGCAGTACTTC. Protein product: CSAPRTSGSYGQYF.

This clonotype was seen at least ten times. This sequence joins TRBV30 and TRBJ2-1; a weak D match, TRBD2 (7 bases). CDR3 length: 18 amino acids. Trimming stripped 0 bases from V and 0 bases from J, with 18 bases between. Germline assignment: CDR1 GTSNPN and CDR2 SVGIG (reference sequence). CDR3 sequence (DNA): TGTGCCTGGAGTGTAGGGGGGGGCAGACAAGACTCCTACAATGAGCAGTTCTTC. The encoded protein is CAWSVGGGRQDSYNEQFF.

In this sample, this clonotype turned up a few times. A much more abundant neighbour one base away suggests this may be a read error. V usage is TRBV2 and J usage is TRBJ2-3; 13 bases fit TRBD2. The J segment lost 3 bases and the V segment lost 6 bases, leaving 6 bases of the junction unmatched. Germline CDR1 reads SNHLY; CDR2 reads FYNNEI. The CDR3 totals 16 residues. In DNA form, the CDR3 reads TGTGCCAGCAGGCCGGGACTAGCGGGGACTACAGATACGCAGTATTTT. Encoded protein: CASRPGLAGTTDTQYF.

This chain uses TRBV12-3 or TRBV12-4 with TRBJ2-1, with a possible D match to TRBD2 (6 bases). V gave up 6 bases and J gave up 3 bases, with 15 bases separating them. There are 15 residues in the CDR3. Here the CDR3 reads CASSGGLSDYNEQFF. In nucleotides, the CDR3 is TGTGCCAGCAGCGGGGGACTCTCCGACTACAATGAGCAGTTCTTC.

For this clonotype: Compared with germline, one end of the junction differs, possibly owing to a read error. The rearrangement uses TRBV11-1 and TRBJ2-7; TRBD2 agrees at 7 bases. CDR1 is SGHAT, CDR2 FQDESV, per germline (reference sequence). The CDR3 runs to 15 residues. The CDR3 DNA sequence: TGTGCCAGCAGCTTGGGAGGGGTCAGCTCCTACGCGCAGTACTTC. Protein: CASSLGGVSSYAQYF.

There are many counts of this clonotype. The chain combines TRBV6-6 with TRBJ2-7; 7 bases align to TRBD2. Trimming at V came to 5 bases and at J to 2 bases, leaving 12 bases not matched to a gene. CDR3 length: 16 amino acids. Germline V gene sequence: CDR1 MNHNY, CDR2 SVGAGI (reference sequence). CDR3 residues: CASSPPDYGLAYEQYF. CDR3 coding DNA: TGTGCCAGCAGTCCACCCGACTATGGACTAGCCTACGAGCAGTACTTC.

This clonotype was recorded at least ten times. The chain links TRBV12-3 or TRBV12-4 to TRBJ1-1; 7 positions agree with TRBD1. The CDR3 length is 15 residues. V lost 8 bases and J lost 6; bases outside the gene matches: 15. This chain's CDR3 is CASSYPTGDEAEAFF. The DNA for the CDR3 is TGTGCCAGCTCCTACCCTACAGGGGATGAGGCTGAAGCTTTCTTT.

V usage is TRBV7-9 and J usage is TRBJ2-7, with D possibly matching TRBD1 (7 bases). The V gene's germline CDR1 is SEHNR and CDR2 FQNEAQ (reference sequence). This CDR3 spans 13 amino acids. V lost 6 bases to trimming and J lost 5 bases, with 14 bases between them. CDR3 protein: CASRQGGGDEQYF. CDR3 nucleotides: TGTGCCAGCAGGCAGGGGGGCGGGGACGAGCAGTACTTC.

This clonotype was counted at least ten times. This chain connects TRBV7-2 to TRBJ2-3; the D is unclear. V was trimmed by 6 bases and J by 2 bases, leaving 21 bases between them. The germline gives CDR1 SGHTA, CDR2 FQGNSA. This CDR3 contains 17 residues. The CDR3 coding sequence is TGTGCCAGCAGTCTCGAAAGGCCAGGATACGCCACAGATACGCAGTATTTT. It yields the protein CASSLERPGYATDTQYF.

This clonotype has only a few counts. The rearrangement links TRBV4-2 to TRBJ1-1; no clear D. CDR1 LGHNA and CDR2 YNFKEQ come from the germline V gene. Trimming removed 0 bases at V and 1 base at J, with 9 bases between. The CDR3 is 15 amino acids. As DNA, the CDR3 is TGTGCCAGCAGCCAAGATCGGACGAGGAACACTGAAGCTTTCTTT. Protein: CASSQDRTRNTEAFF.

The chain links TRBV6-2 or TRBV6-3 to TRBJ2-5, with 15 bases identical to TRBD2. Germline trimming cut 6 bases from V and 5 bases from J; bases unmatched to any gene: 7. The CDR3 runs to 16 residues. Germline V gene lookup returns CDR1 MNHEY and CDR2 SVGEGT. This CDR3 reads CASRDMGLAGGETQYF. DNA of the CDR3: TGTGCCAGCAGAGACATGGGACTAGCGGGGGGTGAGACCCAGTACTTC.

For this clonotype: A much larger clone is a single base away; this may be a read error. The V and J genes are TRBV6-2 or TRBV6-3 and TRBJ2-5; 7 bases align to TRBD1. Germline CDR1 is MNHEY and CDR2 is SVGEGT. The CDR3 consists of 17 residues. The CDR3, as DNA: TGTGCCAGCAGTTATCGAAGACAGGGTCGAGGGCAAGGGACCCAGTACTTC. Amino acids: CASSYRRQGRGQGTQYF.

This clonotype was detected many times. This chain joins TRBV20-1 and TRBJ2-7; D is unresolved. V was trimmed by 5 bases and J by 0 bases, leaving 14 bases between them. Germline V gene data show CDR1 as DFQATT and CDR2 as SNEGSKA (reference sequence). This CDR3 comprises 14 residues. The CDR3 reads CSARPAHPSYEQYF. The CDR3 DNA sequence: TGCAGTGCTCGCCCGGCGCATCCCTCCTACGAGCAGTACTTC.

The V call is TRBV5-6, the J call TRBJ1-3, with a tentative D call TRBD1 (6 bases). The V gene's germline CDR1 is SGHDT and CDR2 YYEEEE. V lost 2 bases to trimming and J lost 3 bases, with 15 bases between them. There are 16 residues in the CDR3. This CDR3 reads CASSFRGDMGGNTIYF. CDR3 in DNA: TGTGCCAGCAGCTTTCGGGGGGACATGGGTGGAAACACCATATATTTT.

This clonotype was recorded many times. The chain uses TRBV6-2 or TRBV6-3 and TRBJ1-1, with D possibly TRBD1 on 5 matching bases. CDR1 is MNHEY and CDR2 is SVGEGT in the germline V gene. The germline V and J ends were trimmed by 5 bases and 5 bases, with 12 bases remaining between them. The CDR3 length is 13 residues. This CDR3 is CASSLFEGTEAFF. The CDR3 bases are TGTGCCAGCAGTCTTTTTGAGGGGACTGAAGCTTTCTTT.

This chain connects TRBV19 to TRBJ1-5, with D hard to call. Germline CDR1 LNHDA, CDR2 SQIVND (reference sequence). This CDR3 has 12 residues. Trimming stripped 3 bases from V and 8 bases from J, with 8 bases between. CDR3 loop: CASSIGSKPQHF. The CDR3 bases are TGTGCCAGTAGTATTGGCTCTAAGCCCCAGCATTTT.

This clonotype came up a few times. This sequence joins TRBV6-2 or TRBV6-3 and TRBJ2-3; 10 bases are shared with TRBD2. The J segment lost 1 base and the V segment lost 10 bases, leaving 8 bases of the junction unmatched. The CDR3 contains 15 residues. Germline-derived CDR1 and CDR2 are MNHEY and SVGEGT. The CDR3 spells CANSRTSGGTDTQYF. CDR3 coding DNA: TGTGCCAACAGCCGCACTAGCGGGGGCACAGATACGCAGTATTTT.

This clonotype was observed many times. The chain recombines TRBV28 with TRBJ2-1; no clear D gene. The germline V and J ends were trimmed by 4 bases and 13 bases, with 17 bases remaining between them. Germline assignment: CDR1 MDHEN and CDR2 SYDVKM. This CDR3 spans 13 amino acids. CDR3 DNA sequence: TGTGCCAGCAGTTCCCGTCTCATGGACGCTCAGTTCTTC. The encoded protein is CASSSRLMDAQFF. Complete variable domain (other parts from reference TRBV28 and TRBJ2-1): DVKVTQSSRYLVKRTGEKVFLECVQDMDHENMFWYRQDPGLGLRLIYFSYDVKMKEKGDIPEGYSVSREKKERFSLILESASTNQTSMYLCASSSRLMDAQFFGPGTRLTVL.

The sample holds many counts of this clonotype. V gene TRBV11-2 combines with J gene TRBJ2-3; D call uncertain. Trimming shortened V by 3 bases and J by 4 bases, and 5 bases separated the two germline ends. Germline V CDR1 and CDR2: SGHAT, FQNNGV. The CDR3 contains 12 residues. The CDR3 region is CASSFNPDTQYF. For the CDR3, the DNA is TGTGCCAGCAGCTTCAATCCAGATACGCAGTATTTT.